Each of the 5 T cell receptor beta chains below was sequenced from the same sample in a study of PD-1 and CTLA-4 blockade in melanoma. Here immunoSEQ multiplex PCR was the method, and the copy in TCRdb shows in-frame clones only, minus some. The sample holds about 31,000 clones; less than 95% are singletons and the top ten take 6.5% to 9.5%. Sequencing was performed on CD8+ T cells from peripheral blood, taken from a patient given anti-PD-1 treatment. Receptor source: a human donor with melanoma.

The rearrangement links TRBV15 to TRBJ1-5; 9 nucleotides align to TRBD1. This CDR3 is 17 amino acids long. After removal of 5 bases from V and 5 bases from J, the junction contained 13 bases not matched to a gene. Germline loops: CDR1 LNHNV, CDR2 YYDKDF (reference sequence). The DNA for the CDR3 is TGTGCCACCAGCTTTGTCGGGACAGGGCTTTTTTATCAGCCCCAGCATTTT. Residues: CATSFVGTGLFYQPQHF.

The J gene is TRBJ2-7, the V gene TRBV29-1, with D hard to call. Per the germline V gene, CDR1 is SQVTM and CDR2 is ANQGSEA. V was trimmed by 0 bases and J by 4 bases, leaving 13 bases between them. This CDR3 region has 14 residues. CDR3 sequence: CSVEDGPEEYEQYF. The CDR3 nucleotides are TGCAGCGTTGAAGACGGACCCGAAGAATACGAGCAGTACTTC.

This sequence joins TRBV2 and TRBJ2-3; 9 bases match TRBD1. Germline assignment: CDR1 SNHLY and CDR2 FYNNEI. The CDR3 loop spans 15 amino acids. J gave up 0 bases and V 5 bases, and 3 bases lay outside the gene matches. CDR3 sequence (DNA): TGTGCCAGCAGTCTCGGACAGGGGAGCACAGATACGCAGTATTTT. Protein: CASSLGQGSTDTQYF.

The chain employs TRBV29-1 and TRBJ2-1; D tentatively reads TRBD1 or TRBD2 (5 bases each). Germline CDR1 SQVTM, CDR2 ANQGSEA. The CDR3 loop spans 13 amino acids. The germline V and J ends were trimmed by 3 bases and 7 bases, with 13 bases remaining between them. This CDR3 is CSVEGELWNEQFF. CDR3 coding DNA: TGCAGCGTTGAGGGGGAACTTTGGAATGAGCAGTTCTTC.

A few counts support this clone. J is TRBJ2-1 and V is TRBV28; 7 bases agree with TRBD1. The CDR3 consists of 14 residues. After removal of 3 bases from V and 3 bases from J, the junction contained 2 bases not matched to a gene. Germline assignment: CDR1 MDHEN and CDR2 SYDVKM. CDR3 residues: CASSFGTVYNEQFF. CDR3 nucleotide sequence: TGTGCCAGCAGTTTCGGGACAGTCTACAATGAGCAGTTCTTC.